Each of the 25 T cell receptor beta chains below was sequenced from the same sample in a study of T cell repertoires in cytomegalovirus infection. TCRdb reanalysed the reads using MiXCR and keeps one entry per CDR3 protein. The profile shows more than 150,000 distinct CDR3 sequences, roughly 19% of them singletons. The source material was PBMCs. Every receptor here comes from a human donor in good health (CMV status not recorded). Some clones in this sample may be carry-over from other donors' samples.

The V gene is TRBV11-2, the J gene TRBJ2-7; no clear D gene. Germline-derived CDR1 and CDR2 are SGHAT and FQNNGV. V lost 4 bases and J 0 bases, leaving 7 bases between the germline ends. The length of the CDR3 is 13 residues. CDR3 nucleotide sequence: TGTGCCAGCAGCTACCGGCGCTCCTACGAGCAGTACTTC. Protein sequence: CASSYRRSYEQYF.

This clonotype was seen only a few times. The chain uses TRBV7-9 and TRBJ2-3, with D hard to call. The germline V gene has CDR1 SEHNR and CDR2 FQNEAQ (reference sequence). V lost 5 bases to trimming and J lost 6 bases, with 15 bases between them. The CDR3 extends over 14 amino acids. The CDR3 DNA is TGTGCCAGCAGCGACCCCCGCGGCGCGGATACGCAGTATTTT. Translating it yields CASSDPRGADTQYF.

This clonotype was seen a few times. V usage is TRBV19 and J usage is TRBJ1-2; 9 positions agree with TRBD1. V dropped 5 bases and J dropped 3; count of bases not matched to a gene: 7. From germline, CDR1 is LNHDA and CDR2 SQIVND (reference sequence). This CDR3 is built from 15 residues. The CDR3 reads CASSPRTGDYYGYTF. The CDR3 region has the DNA TGTGCCAGTAGTCCCCGGACAGGGGATTACTATGGCTACACCTTC.

The rearrangement uses TRBV6-2 or TRBV6-3 and TRBJ2-3; 14 bases are shared with TRBD2. Trimming cost V 5 bases and J 6 bases; bases outside gene matches: 7. CDR1 and CDR2 (germline): MNHEY, SVGEGT. CDR3 length equals 16 residues. CDR3 residues: CASSPAGLAGADTQYF. The DNA for the CDR3 is TGTGCCAGCAGTCCGGCGGGACTAGCGGGAGCTGATACGCAGTATTTT.

This clonotype was counted ten times or more. The chain is built from TRBV7-2 and TRBJ2-1; unclear D gene. Germline CDR1 is SGHTA and CDR2 is FQGNSA. The V gene lost 1 base and the J gene lost 8 bases, with 9 bases spanning the gap. CDR3 size: 13 residues. For the CDR3, the DNA is TGTGCCAGCAGCTTAGAATACAACGATGAGCAGTTCTTC. Its protein is CASSLEYNDEQFF. The full variable domain, its missing parts supplied by reference TRBV7-2 and TRBJ2-1, is GAGVSQSPSNKVTEKGKDVELRCDPISGHTALYWYRQSLGQGLEFLIYFQGNSAPDKSGLPSDRFSAERTGGSVSTLTIQRTQQEDSAVYLCASSLEYNDEQFFGPGTRLTVL.

The chain has TRBV5-1 and TRBJ2-5; 7 bases line up with TRBD1. CDR1 is SGHRS and CDR2 is YFSETQ in the germline V gene. The CDR3 extends over 14 amino acids. The V segment lost 5 bases and the J segment 0 bases; nucleotides outside the gene matches: 4. CDR3 DNA sequence: TGCGCCAGCAGTACAGGGGTTAACCAAGAGACCCAGTACTTC. It encodes CASSTGVNQETQYF.

A few counts support this clonotype. The chain combines TRBV6-5 with TRBJ2-2; 10 nucleotides agree with TRBD2. CDR1 and CDR2 (germline): MNHEY, SVGAGI. The junction had 5 bases not matched to a gene; V was cut back by 6 bases and J by 4 bases. The CDR3 loop spans 15 amino acids. The CDR3 spells CASSPSGSGTGELFF. The CDR3 nucleotides are TGTGCCAGCAGCCCTAGCGGGAGTGGCACCGGGGAGCTGTTTTTT.

The rearrangement joins TRBV6-2 or TRBV6-3 to TRBJ2-1, with TRBD2 matching over 16 bases. The CDR3 runs to 18 residues. From germline, CDR1 is MNHEY and CDR2 SVGEGT. Unmatched junction bases numbered 7, after V lost 2 bases and J lost 6 bases. The CDR3 region is CASSYGGTSGRAGNEQFF. The CDR3 coding sequence is TGTGCCAGCAGTTACGGGGGGACTAGCGGGAGGGCCGGCAATGAGCAGTTCTTC.

This chain's CDR3 is CASSYFRSPTVNYGYTF. The CDR3 DNA follows: TGTGCCAGCAGTTACTTCAGGAGCCCTACCGTTAACTATGGCTACACCTTC. V is TRBV6-5 and J is TRBJ1-2; no reliable D call. The germline V and J ends were trimmed by 1 base and 1 base, with 16 bases remaining between them. Germline V gene sequence: CDR1 MNHEY, CDR2 SVGAGI. CDR3 size: 17 residues.

This clonotype occurred many times. The chain links TRBV12-3 or TRBV12-4 to TRBJ2-1, with 7 bases lining up with TRBD2. There are 16 residues in the CDR3. J lost 4 bases, V lost 3 bases, and 9 bases had no gene match. The CDR3 loop reads CASSLGSGDSYNEQFF. CDR3 bases: TGTGCCAGCAGTTTGGGAAGCGGGGACTCTTACAATGAGCAGTTCTTC.

The sample holds a few counts of this clonotype. This sequence joins TRBV7-2 and TRBJ1-3; no reliable D call. From germline, CDR1 is SGHTA and CDR2 FQGNSA. The germline V and J ends were trimmed by 1 base and 0 bases, with 10 bases remaining between them. The CDR3 spans 16 residues. The CDR3 loop is CASSLGLAGSGNTIYF. In DNA form, the CDR3 reads TGTGCCAGCAGCTTAGGACTTGCCGGCTCTGGAAACACCATATATTTT.

This clonotype was observed many times. In nucleotides, the CDR3 is TGTGCCAGCAGACGTCTGATCTCGACAGCACCTAACTATGGCTACACCTTC. Translated: CASRRLISTAPNYGYTF. The chain uses TRBV7-3 and TRBJ1-2; weak D call: TRBD1 (5 bases). CDR3 size: 17 residues. V lost 6 bases, J lost 0 bases, and 20 bases lay in between. The germline V gene has CDR1 SGHTA and CDR2 FQGTGA.

Sample share makes this clonotype medium-sized (0.01 to 0.1%). The genes are TRBV7-8 and TRBJ2-1; TRBD2 agrees at 7 bases. J gave up 2 bases and V 5 bases, and 12 bases lay outside the gene matches. The CDR3 sequence is 17 residues long. Germline CDR1 reads SGHVS; CDR2 reads FQNEAQ. Here the CDR3 reads CASSPRVSSGAYNEQFF. The CDR3 DNA is TGTGCCAGCAGCCCCCGGGTATCTAGCGGAGCCTACAATGAGCAGTTCTTC.

The table lists this clonotype with a few counts. The chain uses TRBV7-6 and TRBJ2-7; 8 bases match TRBD2. The CDR3 is made up of 16 amino acids. After removal of 8 bases from V and 4 bases from J, the junction contained 16 bases not matched to a gene. Germline lookup yields CDR1 SGHVS and CDR2 FNYEAQ. CDR3 loop: CASLRPTRGAGYEQYF. CDR3 DNA: TGTGCCAGCTTACGACCAACGCGGGGGGCCGGTTACGAGCAGTACTTC.

The chain uses TRBV28 and TRBJ1-1; 7 bases are shared with TRBD1. CDR1 is MDHEN, CDR2 SYDVKM, per germline. V shed 5 bases and J 1 base; nucleotides not matched to a gene: 7. The length of the CDR3 is 15 residues. The DNA for the CDR3 is TGTGCCAGCAGTATCAGGGGGGCTGCGAACACTGAAGCTTTCTTT. Translation gives CASSIRGAANTEAFF. Using reference TRBV28 and TRBJ1-1 for the parts outside the CDR3, the full variable domain is DVKVTQSSRYLVKRTGEKVFLECVQDMDHENMFWYRQDPGLGLRLIYFSYDVKMKEKGDIPEGYSVSREKKERFSLILESASTNQTSMYLCASSIRGAANTEAFFGQGTRLTVV.

V and J are TRBV12-3 or TRBV12-4 and TRBJ1-6; D gene unclear. With 5 bases removed from V and 13 bases from J, the gap between germline ends came to 15 bases. The CDR3 has 13 residues. Here the CDR3 reads CASSLGLLSPLHF. CDR3 in DNA: TGTGCCAGCAGTCTCGGACTTCTCTCCCCCCTCCACTTT.

The rearrangement links TRBV11-2 to TRBJ2-7, with D perhaps being TRBD1 or TRBD2 (5 bases each). With 5 bases removed from V and 3 bases from J, the gap between germline ends came to 17 bases. Germline assignment: CDR1 SGHAT and CDR2 FQNNGV. The CDR3 length is 15 residues. Here the CDR3 reads CASSPEGTYRYEQYF. CDR3 coding DNA: TGTGCCAGCAGCCCAGAGGGGACGTACCGCTACGAGCAGTACTTC.

As to this clonotype: This may be a read error, as it is one base from a much larger clone. The chain combines TRBV7-3 with TRBJ1-3; D not certain. CDR3 size: 17 residues. The V end was cut by 2 bases, the J end by 0 bases, with 14 bases between. Germline V gene sequence: CDR1 SGHTA, CDR2 FQGTGA. The CDR3 sequence is CASSLVHTRISGNTIYF. The DNA of the CDR3 is TGTGCCAGCAGCTTAGTTCATACCCGTATCTCTGGAAACACCATATATTTT.

This clonotype was counted many times. V usage is TRBV7-2 and J usage is TRBJ1-2, with TRBD1 matching over 10 bases. The germline CDR1 and CDR2 sequences are SGHTA and FQGNSA. V gave up 9 bases and J gave up 4 bases; unmatched junction bases: 8. The CDR3 has 14 amino acids. In DNA, the CDR3 is TGTGCCAGTTCGACAGGGGGCGCCGCCTATGGCTACACCTTC. Its protein is CASSTGGAAYGYTF. Full variable domain (rest looked up from reference TRBV7-2 and TRBJ1-2): GAGVSQSPSNKVTEKGKDVELRCDPISGHTALYWYRQSLGQGLEFLIYFQGNSAPDKSGLPSDRFSAERTGGSVSTLTIQRTQQEDSAVYLCASSTGGAAYGYTFGSGTRLTVV.

The rearrangement uses TRBV7-3 and TRBJ2-3; D unresolved. CDR1 SGHTA and CDR2 FQGTGA come from the germline V gene. CDR3 length: 15 residues. V was clipped by 5 bases and J by 2 bases, with 14 bases between them. The CDR3 nucleotides read TGTGCCAGCAGCCAAGCAGGAGCCTCCACAGATACGCAGTATTTT. It is translated as CASSQAGASTDTQYF.

This clonotype was seen more than once but under ten times. The chain combines TRBV19 with TRBJ1-5, with 8 bases matching TRBD1. Germline V gene lookup returns CDR1 LNHDA and CDR2 SQIVND (reference sequence). V was pared by 5 bases and J by 0 bases, with 12 bases of the junction left unmatched. The CDR3 consists of 18 residues. CDR3 DNA: TGTGCCAGTAGTTCAACGACAGGGGATGAATCTAGCAATCAGCCCCAGCATTTT. This sequence encodes CASSSTTGDESSNQPQHF.

As regards this clonotype: This sequence may be a read error, since a much larger clone differs from it by one base. The V call is TRBV7-8, the J call TRBJ2-7; 11 positions match TRBD2. Losses at the gene ends were 5 bases for V and 3 bases for J; bases not matched to a gene: 3. The germline gives CDR1 SGHVS, CDR2 FQNEAQ. This CDR3 is built from 14 residues. The CDR3: CASSRGTSGYEQYF. CDR3 nucleotides: TGTGCCAGCAGCCGGGGGACTAGCGGCTACGAGCAGTACTTC. Supplemented by reference TRBV7-8 and TRBJ2-7, the full variable domain reads GAGVSQSPRYKVAKRGQDVALRCDPISGHVSLFWYQQALGQGPEFLTYFQNEAQLDKSGLPSDRFFAERPEGSVSTLKIQRTQQEDSAVYLCASSRGTSGYEQYFGPGTRLTVT.

This clonotype was observed many times. V usage is TRBV7-2 and J usage is TRBJ2-7; 8 nucleotides agree with TRBD1. V shed 1 base and J 0 bases; nucleotides not matched to a gene: 2. This CDR3 has 15 amino acids. CDR1 and CDR2 (germline): SGHTA, FQGNSA. The CDR3 DNA follows: TGTGCCAGCAGCTTAGAGACAGGGGCCTCCTACGAGCAGTACTTC. It specifies CASSLETGASYEQYF.

The chain links TRBV28 to TRBJ2-1; D unclear. Germline V gene data show CDR1 as MDHEN and CDR2 as SYDVKM. V gave up 6 bases and J gave up 0 bases, with 9 bases separating them. CDR3 length: 14 amino acids. In DNA form, the CDR3 reads TGTGCCAGCAGGGAAGGCAACTCCTACAATGAGCAGTTCTTC. Residues: CASREGNSYNEQFF. The full variable domain, completed using reference TRBV28 and TRBJ2-1, is DVKVTQSSRYLVKRTGEKVFLECVQDMDHENMFWYRQDPGLGLRLIYFSYDVKMKEKGDIPEGYSVSREKKERFSLILESASTNQTSMYLCASREGNSYNEQFFGPGTRLTVL.

For this clonotype: At one end, the junction sequence differs from germline, possibly due to a read error. This sequence joins TRBV7-2 and TRBJ2-7; D may correspond to TRBD1 or TRBD2 (5 bases each). CDR1 and CDR2 (germline): SGHTA, FQGNSA. This CDR3 spans 15 amino acids. The CDR3 loop reads CASRLGTGLSYEQYF. The CDR3 DNA sequence: TGTGCCAGCAGATTAGGAACGGGGCTCTCCTACGAGCAGTACTTC.